The rows below give T cell receptor beta chains drawn from one sample of a study of blood T cells in healthy people across ages. A single record per CDR3 protein comes from TCRdb applying MiXCR to the 5' RACE reads. The profile shows around 870,000 distinct CDR3 sequences, about 28% of them singletons. What was sequenced was blood. The receptors shown here come from a woman of 80 years or more in good health. CDR3s include the opening cysteine and the closing phenylalanine or tryptophan.

v_call: TRBV6-2/TRBV6-3; cdr3_aa: CASSYGQPRGEQYF
v_call: TRBV2; cdr3_aa: CASSEEGWTEAFF
v_call: TRBV5-6; cdr3_aa: CASSPGLTDSTDTQYF
v_call: TRBV24-1; cdr3_aa: CATARTGELFF
v_call: TRBV14; cdr3_aa: CASSQERRTGGAGSHNEQFF
v_call: TRBV15; cdr3_aa: CATREKGGPTDTQYF
v_call: TRBV18; cdr3_aa: CASSPRTGADNSPLHF
v_call: TRBV12-3/TRBV12-4; cdr3_aa: CASSHDRNQPQHF
v_call: TRBV9; cdr3_aa: CASSVDGGPEETQYF
v_call: TRBV5-1; cdr3_aa: CASSAQTGVSTEAFF
v_call: TRBV20-1; cdr3_aa: CSARGGDQETQYF
v_call: TRBV7-9; cdr3_aa: CASSSYILQGKGVMDEQFF
v_call: TRBV2; cdr3_aa: CASNGLRKETQFF
v_call: TRBV4-2; cdr3_aa: CASSQEGQRMNTEAFF
v_call: TRBV5-6; cdr3_aa: CASSLLPRLASSHNEQFF
v_call: TRBV7-9; cdr3_aa: CASSLARGLNTEAFF
v_call: TRBV29-1; cdr3_aa: CSVLTSGGGRGFF
v_call: TRBV7-2; cdr3_aa: CASSLYAAGHTEAFF
v_call: TRBV6-2/TRBV6-3; cdr3_aa: CASSTFGTSMDTQYF
v_call: TRBV11-3; cdr3_aa: CASSLGRRSSTDTQYF
v_call: TRBV7-9; cdr3_aa: CSSSFDPTADTQYF
v_call: TRBV6-2/TRBV6-3; cdr3_aa: CAVGTGGDGYTF